The T cell receptor (beta chain) under discussion was sequenced for a study of chemoradiotherapy in HPV16-positive cancers (dated by TCRdb to the early 2020s). Concerning the study at large: Using functional T-cell assays on cells from a couple of HPV16-positive patients, the researchers defined candidate HPV-specific T-cell clones and common TCR motifs. The study asked whether T-cell immunity against the HPV oncoproteins E6 and E7 changes during chemoradiotherapy and whether it affects survival. Next, the candidate HPV-specific TCRs and motifs were followed in TCR repertoires from under 95 patients with HPV-related cancers.

Taken from the germline V gene, the CDR1 and CDR2 loops are SGHTA and FQGNSA. V was cut back by 7 bases and J by 0 bases, leaving a gap of 10 bases between them. The CDR3, from cysteine to phenylalanine, totals 13 residues. Of the read, only the CDR3 DNA is kept; its 39 bases are in frame from base 1. Repertoires were sampled multiple times during chemoradiotherapy, which allowed clonal expansion in the tumor microenvironment to be followed. Note on this clone: Its antigen specificity is not known. Base qualities are missing; no much larger clone stands one base away.

Summary of the overall study and its limitations: Only a couple of HPV16-positive patients were used to derive the functional definition of HPV-specific T cells, and the survival association was reported for HPV16-positive patients. Expansion of candidate HPV-specific clones and E7-related TCR motifs was observed in the tumor microenvironment during treatment, whereas no such expansion was observed for non-HPV-specific T cells. In HPV16-positive patients, expansion of HPV-responsive T cells during chemoradiotherapy was found to be associated with improved recurrence-free survival.

The library was built by means of the immunoSEQ multiplex PCR assay. The table was pulled from immuneACCESS by TCRdb, which kept in-frame rearrangements only. Such tables lose some clones; where checked, under half of the loss comes from unresolved V genes, and the rest has no known cause. The sample table lists under 2,500 clones, about 90% of them with a count of one. The top ten hold 7.4% of the sample. The chain couples TRBV7-2 to TRBJ2-7, with no confidently assigned D gene. The receptor's source is a human donor with HPV-associated anogenital cancer. The source was tumor tissue, collected from a patient who underwent chemoradiotherapy. The CDR3 protein is CASTPASSYEQYF. The sequenced DNA is TGTGCCAGCACTCCCGCCTCCTCCTACGAGCAGTACTTC.